The 30 T cell receptor beta chains listed next were all sequenced from one sample in a study of radiation and T cells in renal cell carcinoma. Sample treatment: treatment-naive control, cytoreductive nephrectomy. Sequencing was performed with immunoSEQ multiplex PCR; in TCRdb, only in-frame clones are kept and a portion is missing. The repertoire holds about 24,000 clones, with less than 55% as singletons. The starting material was tumor tissue, obtained from a patient whose treatment was nephrectomy without radiotherapy. These receptors came from a human donor with renal cell carcinoma.

The gene calls are TRBV30 and TRBJ1-5, with a tentative D call TRBD1 (5 bases). Germline CDR1 GTSNPN, CDR2 SVGIG (reference sequence). V lost 4 bases and J lost 8, with 15 bases in between. The CDR3 is made up of 13 amino acids. CDR3 protein: CAWTRDLGEPQHF. CDR3 nucleotides: TGTGCCTGGACCCGGGACCTTGGGGAGCCCCAGCATTTT.

V gene TRBV4-3 combines with J gene TRBJ1-1; TRBD1 might be the D (5 bases). The CDR3 has 15 residues. The germline V and J ends were trimmed by 0 bases and 4 bases, with 12 bases remaining between them. Germline values: CDR1 LGHNA, CDR2 YSLEER. CDR3: CASSQDAGPGTEAFF. The CDR3 DNA reads as TGCGCCAGCAGCCAAGATGCAGGGCCAGGCACTGAAGCTTTCTTT.

V gene TRBV4-1 combines with J gene TRBJ1-2, with D possibly matching TRBD1 (5 bases). The length of the CDR3 is 15 residues. Trimming removed 1 base at V and 6 bases at J, with 15 bases between. In germline, CDR1 is MGHRA, CDR2 YSYEKL. The CDR3 DNA follows: TGCGCCAGCAGCCAAGTGGGGACGATCGGTGATGGCTACACCTTC. It encodes CASSQVGTIGDGYTF.

This chain uses TRBV27 with TRBJ2-7; 8 bases are a match to TRBD2. V was pared by 2 bases and J by 6 bases, with 0 bases of the junction left unmatched. This CDR3 has 12 amino acids. Looked up from germline, CDR1 is MNHEY and CDR2 is SMNVEV (reference sequence). The CDR3 coding sequence is TGTGCCAGCAGTTTAGCGGGAGGCGAGCAGTACTTC. This encodes CASSLAGGEQYF.

This chain uses TRBV14 with TRBJ2-2; 7 bases map to TRBD1. The V gene end was trimmed by 6 bases and the J gene end by 0 bases; junction bases not matched to a gene: 1. The CDR3 has 14 residues. Germline lookup yields CDR1 SGHDN and CDR2 FVKESK. The CDR3 loop is CASRQGANTGELFF. The CDR3 nucleotides read TGTGCCAGCAGGCAGGGGGCGAACACCGGGGAGCTGTTTTTT. The complete variable domain, with remaining parts taken from reference TRBV14 and TRBJ2-2, reads EAGVTQFPSHSVIEKGQTVTLRCDPISGHDNLYWYRRVMGKEIKFLLHFVKESKQDESGMPNNRFLAERTGGTYSTLKVQPAELEDSGVYFCASRQGANTGELFFGEGSRLTVL.

A note on this clone: Sequence at one end of the junction differs from germline and may be a read error. The rearrangement uses TRBV2 and TRBJ1-1, with 11 bases matching TRBD1. Germline CDR1 is SNHLY and CDR2 is FYNNEI. The CDR3 has 14 residues. CDR3 DNA: TGCGCCAGCAGCCGTGGACAGGGGGCGACTGAAGCTTTCTTT. Encoded protein: CASSRGQGATEAFF.

This clone was seen only a few times. This CDR3 is CASSAGQFNTEAFF. CDR3 in DNA: TGTGCCAGTAGTGCAGGACAGTTTAACACTGAAGCTTTCTTT. The chain recombines TRBV19 with TRBJ1-1; D is possibly TRBD1 (6 bases). Germline assignment: CDR1 LNHDA and CDR2 SQIVND (reference sequence). The V gene lost 5 bases and the J gene lost 2 bases, with 12 bases spanning the gap. The length of the CDR3 is 14 residues.

There are a few counts of this clone. The chain links TRBV9 to TRBJ2-2; D possibly corresponds to TRBD2 (5 bases). Germline V gives CDR1 SGDLS, CDR2 YYNGEE. This CDR3 is 14 amino acids long. The V end lost 1 base, the J end lost 2 bases, and 6 bases lay between the germline ends. The CDR3 DNA sequence: TGTGCCAGCAGCGTAACGGGAAACACCGGGGAGCTGTTTTTT. Residues: CASSVTGNTGELFF.

At least ten counts were recorded for this clone. V and J are TRBV11-2 and TRBJ2-7, with D perhaps TRBD1 or TRBD2 (5 bases each). There are 15 residues in the CDR3. V dropped 2 bases and J dropped 3 bases, with 14 bases sitting between them. Germline lookup yields CDR1 SGHAT and CDR2 FQNNGV. CDR3 sequence: CASSLPGTDFYEQYF. CDR3 sequence (DNA): TGTGCCAGCAGCTTACCCGGGACGGATTTCTACGAGCAGTACTTC.

This chain joins TRBV11-2 and TRBJ2-7; 7 positions match TRBD1. Germline CDR1 reads SGHAT; CDR2 reads FQNNGV. Trimming at V came to 2 bases and at J to 3 bases, leaving 4 bases not matched to a gene. The CDR3 length is 14 residues. In DNA form, the CDR3 reads TGTGCCAGCAGCTTAATGACAGGGAGCTACGAGCAGTACTTC. Translating gives CASSLMTGSYEQYF.

The chain combines TRBV9 with TRBJ2-3, with 11 bases lining up with TRBD2. The CDR3 runs 17 residues. CDR1 and CDR2 from the germline V gene are SGDLS and YYNGEE. After removal of 0 bases from V and 2 bases from J, the junction contained 5 bases not matched to a gene. The CDR3 sequence is CASSVATSGGSTDTQYF. For the CDR3, the DNA is TGTGCCAGCAGCGTAGCCACTAGCGGGGGATCCACAGATACGCAGTATTTT. Filled out from reference TRBV9 and TRBJ2-3, the complete variable domain reads DSGVTQTPKHLITATGQRVTLRCSPRSGDLSVYWYQQSLDQGLQFLIQYYNGEERAKGNILERFSAQQFPDLHSELNLSSLELGDSALYFCASSVATSGGSTDTQYFGPGTRLTVL.

The V call is TRBV4-3, the J call TRBJ2-5; 9 positions agree with TRBD2. There are 15 residues in the CDR3. The V and J ends lost 0 bases and 6 bases, in that order; junction bases with no gene match: 5. Germline CDR1 is LGHNA and CDR2 is YSLEER. This CDR3 is CASSQDRGTSKTQYF. CDR3 bases: TGCGCCAGCAGCCAAGATAGGGGGACTAGCAAGACCCAGTACTTC.

In this sample, this clone turned up a few times. The chain recombines TRBV25-1 with TRBJ1-6; D unclear. CDR1 and CDR2 (germline): MGHDK, SYGVNS. V was cut by 4 bases and J by 7 bases, with 11 bases left in between. This CDR3 comprises 14 residues. The CDR3 region has the DNA TGTGCCAGCAGTGCAGTCTTTGGGAATTCACCCCTCCACTTT. As protein: CASSAVFGNSPLHF.

The chain links TRBV14 to TRBJ1-5; D unclear. The V gene lost 0 bases and the J gene lost 6 bases, with 6 bases spanning the gap. Germline V gene data show CDR1 as SGHDN and CDR2 as FVKESK. This CDR3 region has 13 residues. CDR3 region: CASSQDRGQPQHF. CDR3 bases: TGTGCCAGCAGCCAAGATCGAGGTCAGCCCCAGCATTTT.

The chain has TRBV30 and TRBJ2-4; the D is unclear. The V gene's germline CDR1 is GTSNPN and CDR2 SVGIG (reference sequence). Trimming stripped 2 bases from V and 0 bases from J, with 23 bases between. The CDR3 contains 19 residues. CDR3 in amino acids: CAWSPRHLTDILAKNIQYF. CDR3 DNA: TGTGCCTGGAGTCCAAGACACCTCACCGACATACTAGCCAAAAACATTCAGTACTTC. The variable domain in full, with the rest retrieved from reference TRBV30 and TRBJ2-4, is SQTIHQWPATLVQPVGSPLSLECTVEGTSNPNLYWYRQAAGRGLQLLFYSVGIGQISSEVPQNLSASRPQDRQFILSSKKLLLSDSGFYLCAWSPRHLTDILAKNIQYFGAGTRLSVL.

This clone was observed a few times. The J gene is TRBJ2-3, the V gene TRBV5-8; either TRBD1 or TRBD2 may fit D (6 bases each). Germline V lookup: CDR1 SGHTS, CDR2 YDEGEE. Trimming cost V 2 bases and J 4 bases, with 14 bases left between them. The CDR3 runs 15 residues. CDR3 protein: CASSFQGGGADTQYF. The CDR3 nucleotides read TGTGCCAGCAGCTTTCAAGGGGGAGGCGCAGATACGCAGTATTTT.

There are a few counts of this clone. The rearrangement joins TRBV5-6 to TRBJ1-4; D gene uncertain. The CDR3 length is 12 residues. Germline-derived CDR1 and CDR2 are SGHDT and YYEEEE. The V gene lost 5 bases and the J gene lost 8 bases, with 10 bases spanning the gap. CDR3 sequence: CASSSTGEKLFF. CDR3 coding DNA: TGTGCCAGCAGTTCGACGGGCGAAAAACTGTTTTTT.

The J gene is TRBJ2-7, the V gene TRBV6-5, with D possibly TRBD1 on 6 matching bases. The V and J ends lost 0 bases and 4 bases respectively, with 7 bases between them. Germline V gene sequence: CDR1 MNHEY, CDR2 SVGAGI. The CDR3 consists of 13 residues. CDR3 sequence (DNA): TGTGCCAGCAGTTACTCGGGGGCGTACGAGCAGTACTTC. As protein: CASSYSGAYEQYF.

The chain employs TRBV7-2 and TRBJ1-1; D gene unclear. The CDR3 sequence is 15 residues long. The V end lost 5 bases, the J end lost 0 bases, and 13 bases lay between the germline ends. Per germline, CDR1 SGHTA and CDR2 FQGNSA. In DNA, the CDR3 is TGTGCCAGCAGCCCCAGGACGGGTATGAACACTGAAGCTTTCTTT. It specifies CASSPRTGMNTEAFF.

The rearrangement joins TRBV6-5 to TRBJ2-1; the D gene is possibly TRBD2 (6 bases). Trimming stripped 4 bases from V and 9 bases from J, with 16 bases between. This CDR3 is 14 amino acids long. Germline values: CDR1 MNHEY, CDR2 SVGAGI. The CDR3 loop is CASSFAGRLAEQFF. The CDR3 nucleotides read TGTGCCAGCAGTTTCGCGGGGCGCCTCGCTGAGCAGTTCTTC.

The rearrangement joins TRBV5-8 to TRBJ2-2; D not resolved. The CDR3 runs 13 residues. CDR1 SGHTS and CDR2 YDEGEE come from the germline V gene. V lost 2 bases to trimming and J lost 3 bases, with 5 bases between them. CDR3 amino acids: CASSFTHTGELFF. CDR3 nucleotide sequence: TGTGCCAGCAGCTTTACCCACACCGGGGAGCTGTTTTTT.

This chain joins TRBV29-1 and TRBJ2-2; maybe TRBD1 (6 bases). Germline assignment: CDR1 SQVTM and CDR2 ANQGSEA. This CDR3 spans 13 amino acids. Trimming took 8 bases from V and 5 from J, leaving 15 bases between them. CDR3 sequence reads: CSSLGRGTGELFF. The CDR3 nucleotides are TGCAGCTCCTTGGGCAGGGGTACCGGGGAGCTGTTTTTT.

This clone was observed a few times. This chain links TRBV18 with TRBJ2-7; D is undetermined. CDR1 KGHSH and CDR2 LQKENI come from the germline V gene. The germline V and J ends were trimmed by 2 bases and 2 bases, with 7 bases remaining between them. This CDR3 is 13 amino acids long. The CDR3 DNA is TGTGCCAGCTCACCAGGGTTCCCCTACGAGCAGTACTTC. Its translation is CASSPGFPYEQYF.

In its sample, this clone was seen once. This sequence joins TRBV6-5 and TRBJ1-2; D is ambiguous. Germline V lookup: CDR1 MNHEY, CDR2 SVGAGI. There are 13 residues in the CDR3. Trimming took off 6 bases at V and 2 bases at J, with 10 bases between the two ends. CDR3 nucleotide sequence: TGTGCCAGCAGCCAGGACGGAAACTATGGCTACACCTTC. Translation gives CASSQDGNYGYTF.

This sequence joins TRBV15 and TRBJ2-7; 8 bases align to TRBD1. Trimming cost V 1 base and J 6 bases; bases outside gene matches: 8. Looked up from germline, CDR1 is LNHNV and CDR2 is YYDKDF (reference sequence). This CDR3 region has 15 residues. CDR3 DNA: TGTGCCACCAGCAGAGTCTTGTCAGGGACAGGCGAGCAGTACTTC. Protein: CATSRVLSGTGEQYF.

This clone is classed as medium-sized. The V call is TRBV15, the J call TRBJ2-7, with D maybe TRBD1 (5 bases). CDR3 size: 15 residues. Trimming removed 0 bases at V and 3 bases at J, with 12 bases between. The germline V gene encodes CDR1 LNHNV and CDR2 YYDKDF (reference sequence). Written as DNA, the CDR3 is TGTGCCACCAGCAGAGATCAGGGCAGCTTCTACGAGCAGTACTTC. As protein: CATSRDQGSFYEQYF.

This clone has at least ten counts. J is TRBJ2-2 and V is TRBV4-3; D remains ambiguous. V lost 3 bases and J lost 4, with 9 bases in between. The CDR3 loop spans 14 amino acids. The germline CDR1 and CDR2 sequences are LGHNA and YSLEER. This CDR3 is CASSQVRFTGELFF. The CDR3 DNA follows: TGCGCCAGCAGCCAGGTTAGATTCACCGGGGAGCTGTTTTTT.

The genes are TRBV5-1 and TRBJ1-3, with TRBD1 as a possible D gene (5 bases). V was shortened by 0 bases and J by 0 bases, with 10 bases between the two germline ends. Germline CDR1 reads SGHRS; CDR2 reads YFSETQ. The CDR3 totals 16 residues. The CDR3 bases are TGCGCCAGCAGCTTGGACGGGGGGACCTCTGGAAACACCATATATTTT. This translates into CASSLDGGTSGNTIYF.

The chain employs TRBV18 and TRBJ1-2; 7 bases are a match to TRBD1. CDR3 length equals 13 residues. V gave up 3 bases and J gave up 6 bases; unmatched junction bases: 4. Germline-derived CDR1 and CDR2 are KGHSH and LQKENI. In DNA form, the CDR3 reads TGTGCCAGCTCACCCAGCAGGGGGGATGGCTACACCTTC. Translating it yields CASSPSRGDGYTF. Full variable domain (outside the CDR3, taken from reference TRBV18 and TRBJ1-2): NAGVMQNPRHLVRRRGQEARLRCSPMKGHSHVYWYRQLPEEGLKFMVYLQKENIIDESGMPKERFSAEFPKEGPSILRIQQVVRGDSAAYFCASSPSRGDGYTFGSGTRLTVV.

This clone appeared a few times. J is TRBJ1-3 and V is TRBV7-3, with TRBD1 matching over 7 bases. Germline values: CDR1 SGHTA, CDR2 FQGTGA. V trimming: 4 bases; J trimming: 6 bases; junction bases outside the gene matches: 3. The CDR3 runs to 13 residues. CDR3 coding DNA: TGTGCCAGCAGCTCAGGGGGTGAAAACACCATATATTTT. It translates to CASSSGGENTIYF.